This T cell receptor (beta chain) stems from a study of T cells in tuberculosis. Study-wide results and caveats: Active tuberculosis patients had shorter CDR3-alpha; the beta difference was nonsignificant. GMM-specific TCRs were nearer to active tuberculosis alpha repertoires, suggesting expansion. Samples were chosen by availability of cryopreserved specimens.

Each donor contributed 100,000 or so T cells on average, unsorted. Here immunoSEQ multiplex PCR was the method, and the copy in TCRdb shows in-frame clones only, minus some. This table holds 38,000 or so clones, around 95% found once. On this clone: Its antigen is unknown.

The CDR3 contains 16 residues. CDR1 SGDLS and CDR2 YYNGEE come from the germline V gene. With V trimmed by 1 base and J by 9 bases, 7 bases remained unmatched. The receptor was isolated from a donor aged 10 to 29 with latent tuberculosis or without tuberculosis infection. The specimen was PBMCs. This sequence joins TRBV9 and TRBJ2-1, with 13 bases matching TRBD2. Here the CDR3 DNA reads TGTGCCAGCAGCGTATCTACTAGCGGGGGGGCCCCTGAGCAGTTCTTC. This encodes CASSVSTSGGAPEQFF. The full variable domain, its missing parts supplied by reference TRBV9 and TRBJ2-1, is DSGVTQTPKHLITATGQRVTLRCSPRSGDLSVYWYQQSLDQGLQFLIQYYNGEERAKGNILERFSAQQFPDLHSELNLSSLELGDSALYFCASSVSTSGGAPEQFFGPGTRLTVL.